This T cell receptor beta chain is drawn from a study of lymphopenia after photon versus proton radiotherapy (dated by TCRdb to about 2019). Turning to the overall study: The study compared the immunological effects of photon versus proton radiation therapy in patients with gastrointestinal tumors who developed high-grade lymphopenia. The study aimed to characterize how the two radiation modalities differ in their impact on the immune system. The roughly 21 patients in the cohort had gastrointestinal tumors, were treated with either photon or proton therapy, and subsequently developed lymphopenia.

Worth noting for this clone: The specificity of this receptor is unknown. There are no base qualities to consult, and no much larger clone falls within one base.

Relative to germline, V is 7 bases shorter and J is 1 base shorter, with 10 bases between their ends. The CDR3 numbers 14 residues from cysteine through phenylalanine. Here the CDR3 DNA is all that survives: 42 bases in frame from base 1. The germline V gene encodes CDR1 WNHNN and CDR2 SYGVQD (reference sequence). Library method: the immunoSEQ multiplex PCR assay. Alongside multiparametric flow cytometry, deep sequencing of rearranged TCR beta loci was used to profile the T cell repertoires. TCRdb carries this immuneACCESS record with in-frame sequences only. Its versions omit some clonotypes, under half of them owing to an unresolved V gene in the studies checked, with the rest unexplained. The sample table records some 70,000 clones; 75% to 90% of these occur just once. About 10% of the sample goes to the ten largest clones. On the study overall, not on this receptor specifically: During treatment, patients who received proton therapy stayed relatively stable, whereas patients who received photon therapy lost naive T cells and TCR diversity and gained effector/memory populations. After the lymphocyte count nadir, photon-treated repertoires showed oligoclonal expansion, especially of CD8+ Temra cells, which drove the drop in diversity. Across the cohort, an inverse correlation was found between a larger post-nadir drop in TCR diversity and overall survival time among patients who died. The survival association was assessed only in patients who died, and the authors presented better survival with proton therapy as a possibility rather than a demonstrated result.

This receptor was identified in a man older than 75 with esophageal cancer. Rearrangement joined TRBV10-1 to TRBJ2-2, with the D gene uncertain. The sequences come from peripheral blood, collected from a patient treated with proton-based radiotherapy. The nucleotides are TGCGCCAGCACCGTAGACTGGAACACCGGGGAGCTGTTTTTT. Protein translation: CASTVDWNTGELFF.